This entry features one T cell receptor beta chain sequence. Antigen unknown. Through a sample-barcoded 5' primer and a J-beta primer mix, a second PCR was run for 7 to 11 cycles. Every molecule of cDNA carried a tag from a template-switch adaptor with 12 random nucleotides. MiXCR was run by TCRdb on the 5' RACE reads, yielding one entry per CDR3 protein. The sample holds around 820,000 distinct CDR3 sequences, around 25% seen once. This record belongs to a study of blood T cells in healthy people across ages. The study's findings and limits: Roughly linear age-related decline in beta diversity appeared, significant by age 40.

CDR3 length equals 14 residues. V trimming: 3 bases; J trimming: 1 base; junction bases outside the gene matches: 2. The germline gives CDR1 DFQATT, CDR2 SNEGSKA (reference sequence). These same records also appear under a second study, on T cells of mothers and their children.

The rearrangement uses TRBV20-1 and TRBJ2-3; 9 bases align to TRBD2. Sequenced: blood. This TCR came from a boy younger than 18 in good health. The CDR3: CSARRGGGTDTQYF. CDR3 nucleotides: TGCAGTGCTAGGCGGGGGGGCGGCACAGATACGCAGTATTTT.